This T cell receptor (beta chain) originates from a study of T cells in Graves' hyperthyroidism and ophthalmopathy. It was RNA transcripts that yielded the amplified TCR beta CDR3 regions. First-round RT-PCR of the TCR CDR3 relied on the HTBI primer set. TCRdb re-called the multiplex PCR reads with MiXCR, one entry per CDR3 protein. Of about 560,000 distinct CDR3 sequences in the sample, over 15% are singletons; the top ten hold more than 15%. The diagnoses drew upon clinical symptoms, serum thyroxine and TRAb, thyroid ultrasound and orbital computed tomography. Trimming cost V 6 bases and J 2 bases; bases outside gene matches: 3. Germline CDR1 reads LNHNV; CDR2 reads YYDKDF (reference sequence). The CDR3 is 14 residues long. This clonotype was seen more than once but under ten times.

The sample comprised blood. This sequence was found in a woman between 18 and 30 years old with Graves' hyperthyroidism. The chain couples TRBV15 to TRBJ1-3; 8 bases are shared with TRBD1. CDR3 residues: CATRPTGAGNTIYF. The CDR3 DNA is TGTGCCACCAGACCGACAGGGGCTGGAAACACCATATATTTT.